Shown below are 22 T cell receptor beta chains from a single sample sequenced in a study of T cell responses to AZD1222 COVID-19 vaccine. Using immunoSEQ multiplex PCR, the repertoire was profiled, and TCRdb retains in-frame clones only, with some absent. The data show about 170,000 clones, just under 95% seen once. The specimen comprised peripheral blood, sampled on day 0 of AZD1222 vaccination. The receptors were sampled from an adult in good health.

The V and J genes are TRBV18 and TRBJ1-2; D remains ambiguous. Germline V gene data show CDR1 as KGHSH and CDR2 as LQKENI. Trimming took off 3 bases at V and 0 bases at J, with 11 bases between the two ends. This CDR3 is 15 amino acids long. The CDR3 nucleotides read TGTGCCAGCTCACCCTCGATAGAAGCTAACTATGGCTACACCTTC. Translating it yields CASSPSIEANYGYTF. Combining the CDR3 with reference TRBV18 and TRBJ1-2 gives the whole variable domain NAGVMQNPRHLVRRRGQEARLRCSPMKGHSHVYWYRQLPEEGLKFMVYLQKENIIDESGMPKERFSAEFPKEGPSILRIQQVVRGDSAAYFCASSPSIEANYGYTFGSGTRLTVV.

The genes are TRBV10-2 and TRBJ2-1, with 8 bases that match TRBD2. Germline CDR1 WSHSY, CDR2 SAAADI. This CDR3 has 13 amino acids. The V segment lost 2 bases and the J segment 14 bases; nucleotides outside the gene matches: 8. The DNA of the CDR3 is TGCGCCAGCAGTGAGGAGAGGGGGACTAGAAAGTTCTTC. This translates into CASSEERGTRKFF.

As for this clone: The junction departs from germline at one end; a sequencing error may be responsible. The rearrangement joins TRBV6-1 to TRBJ1-2; TRBD1 might be the D (5 bases). This CDR3 has 15 amino acids. CDR1 is MNHNS and CDR2 is SASEGT in the germline V gene. CDR3 region: CASTEPGTQRYGYTF. The CDR3 nucleotides are TGTGCCAGCACTGAACCTGGGACGCAACGCTATGGCTACACCTTC.

The rearrangement uses TRBV27 and TRBJ2-1; 7 bases agree with TRBD1. CDR1 and CDR2 from the germline V gene are MNHEY and SMNVEV (reference sequence). J lost 2 bases, V lost 5 bases, and 6 bases had no gene match. This CDR3 is 15 amino acids long. CDR3 DNA: TGTGCCAGCAGTCTCCGACAGGGAGCCTACAATGAGCAGTTCTTC. Protein: CASSLRQGAYNEQFF.

The chain couples TRBV6-1 to TRBJ1-2, with 8 bases matching TRBD1. Germline CDR1 and CDR2: MNHNS and SASEGT. V dropped 2 bases and J dropped 1; count of bases not matched to a gene: 3. The CDR3 is 15 amino acids. CDR3 coding DNA: TGTGCCAGCAGTGAACGGGACAGGCTTAACTATGGCTACACCTTC. It yields the protein CASSERDRLNYGYTF.

The chain is built from TRBV18 and TRBJ2-7, with D perhaps TRBD1 (6 bases). The CDR3 runs 17 residues. CDR1 is KGHSH and CDR2 is LQKENI in the germline V gene. The V and J ends lost 8 bases and 2 bases respectively, with 25 bases between them. The CDR3: CASRLQRQGPGPYEQYF. The DNA of the CDR3 is TGTGCCAGCAGGTTACAGAGGCAGGGGCCGGGGCCCTACGAGCAGTACTTC.

V gene TRBV7-9 combines with J gene TRBJ1-6; TRBD1 matches at 9 bases. The CDR3 is 17 residues long. The V and J ends lost 3 bases and 5 bases, in that order; junction bases with no gene match: 8. CDR1 and CDR2 from the germline V gene are SEHNR and FQNEAQ (reference sequence). CDR3 DNA: TGTGCCAGCAGCTTTCCGGGACAGGGATCGGATAATTCACCCCTCCACTTT. It codes for CASSFPGQGSDNSPLHF.

The chain joins TRBV5-8 to TRBJ2-7, with 9 bases aligning to TRBD2. V gave up 4 bases and J gave up 3 bases; unmatched junction bases: 2. Germline CDR1 is SGHTS and CDR2 is YDEGEE. The CDR3 has 13 amino acids. CDR3 loop: CASSPSGIYEQYF. Written as DNA, the CDR3 is TGTGCCAGCAGCCCTAGCGGGATCTACGAGCAGTACTTC.

The chain has TRBV20-1 and TRBJ1-4; D gene ambiguous. CDR3 length: 11 amino acids. Looked up from germline, CDR1 is DFQATT and CDR2 is SNEGSKA (reference sequence). Trimming removed 5 bases from V and 8 bases from J, with 9 bases in between. The CDR3 DNA reads as TGCAGTGCTGACGGAGGGGAAAAACTGTTTTTT. This translates into CSADGGEKLFF.

This chain joins TRBV7-9 and TRBJ1-1, with D maybe TRBD1 (5 bases). The V gene's germline CDR1 is SEHNR and CDR2 FQNEAQ (reference sequence). The CDR3 is 15 residues long. Deletions cut 8 bases from V and 1 base from J, with 17 bases between. In DNA form, the CDR3 reads TGTGCCAGCCATAGCAGGGACGGGAAGAACACTGAAGCTTTCTTT. Its translation is CASHSRDGKNTEAFF.

As concerns this clone: Compared with germline, one end of the junction differs, possibly owing to a read error. The chain links TRBV19 to TRBJ2-3; a weak D match, TRBD2 (6 bases). From germline, CDR1 is LNHDA and CDR2 SQIVND (reference sequence). This CDR3 comprises 13 residues. The CDR3 loop reads CTSSTAGSDTQYF. The CDR3 bases are TGTACCAGTAGTACCGCGGGGTCAGATACGCAGTATTTT.

This clone was found once. It is likely a read error, because the conserved phenylalanine at the end of the CDR3 is missing. The DNA is left out, because the CDR3 cannot be placed on it with certainty; the CDR3 is given as TCRdb lists it. This rearrangement joins TRBV19 to TRBJ1-2. With termini counted, the CDR3 has 10 amino acids. The germline V gene has CDR1 LNHDA and CDR2 SQIVND (reference sequence). CDR3 loop: CARPGEARYL.

The V call is TRBV4-2, the J call TRBJ2-1, with D unresolved. The CDR3 consists of 13 residues. Deletions cut 1 base from V and 7 bases from J, with 8 bases between. Germline values: CDR1 LGHNA, CDR2 YNFKEQ. The CDR3 reads CASSQVSGNEQFF. The CDR3 coding sequence is TGTGCCAGCAGCCAAGTTTCCGGGAATGAGCAGTTCTTC.

The chain carries TRBV9 and TRBJ1-4; weak D call: TRBD1 (6 bases). CDR3 length equals 16 residues. Trimming stripped 4 bases from V and 0 bases from J, with 13 bases between. Germline-derived CDR1 and CDR2 are SGDLS and YYNGEE. The CDR3 region has the DNA TGTGCCAGCAGCCCCGGGACAATTGCAACTAATGAAAAACTGTTTTTT. Translating gives CASSPGTIATNEKLFF.

This chain links TRBV7-9 with TRBJ2-7; TRBD2 might be the D (6 bases). Per germline, CDR1 SEHNR and CDR2 FQNEAQ (reference sequence). CDR3 length equals 15 residues. The V and J ends lost 0 bases and 4 bases respectively, with 13 bases between them. CDR3 nucleotide sequence: TGTGCCAGCAGCTTAGCGTGGCGGGATCAATACGAGCAGTACTTC. Protein sequence: CASSLAWRDQYEQYF.

V and J are TRBV6-5 and TRBJ2-2; 8 nucleotides match TRBD1. V shed 8 bases, J shed 5 bases, and the junction held 7 bases outside the gene matches. CDR3 length: 14 amino acids. Germline V gene data show CDR1 as MNHEY and CDR2 as SVGAGI. The CDR3 nucleotides are TGTGCCAGCGGAGGACAGGGAAGGACCGGGGAGCTGTTTTTT. It translates to CASGGQGRTGELFF.

This clone was observed once. The chain is built from TRBV5-1 and TRBJ2-2, with D possibly TRBD1 on 5 matching bases. Trimming cost V 3 bases and J 0 bases, with 9 bases left between them. Germline values: CDR1 SGHRS, CDR2 YFSETQ. The CDR3 consists of 15 residues. CDR3 sequence: CASSSTVANTGELFF. CDR3 nucleotides: TGCGCCAGCAGCTCGACAGTGGCGAACACCGGGGAGCTGTTTTTT.

J is TRBJ1-2 and V is TRBV18, with 9 bases lining up with TRBD1. The J segment lost 3 bases and the V segment lost 2 bases, leaving 10 bases of the junction unmatched. Germline V lookup: CDR1 KGHSH, CDR2 LQKENI. The CDR3 has 17 amino acids. CDR3 in amino acids: CASSPGFSGTGHYGYTF. For the CDR3, the DNA is TGTGCCAGCTCACCAGGCTTTTCCGGGACAGGGCACTATGGCTACACCTTC.

This chain connects TRBV6-4 to TRBJ2-7; D is undetermined. The ends were cut back, 4 bases at V and 7 bases at J, with 23 bases in the middle. The CDR3 sequence is 16 residues long. From germline, CDR1 is MRHNA and CDR2 SNTAGT. The CDR3 DNA reads as TGTGCCAGCAGTGCCTATGCTGGGTTAGGCCCACAGGAGCAGTACTTC. This encodes CASSAYAGLGPQEQYF.

The V gene is TRBV4-1, the J gene TRBJ2-6; D gene ambiguous. Germline V gives CDR1 MGHRA, CDR2 YSYEKL. Trimming removed 1 base from V and 2 bases from J, with 0 bases in between. CDR3 size: 13 residues. This chain's CDR3 is CASSQAGANVLTF. CDR3 in DNA: TGCGCCAGCAGCCAAGCTGGGGCCAACGTCCTGACTTTC.

V usage is TRBV20-1 and J usage is TRBJ2-7; D is unclear. From germline, CDR1 is DFQATT and CDR2 SNEGSKA (reference sequence). The CDR3 has 11 residues. V lost 3 bases, J lost 6 bases, and 9 bases lay in between. The CDR3 sequence: CSARAISEQYF. The CDR3 DNA is TGCAGTGCTAGGGCCATCTCCGAGCAGTACTTC.

The chain has TRBV4-2 and TRBJ1-2, with D hard to call. Germline V lookup: CDR1 LGHNA, CDR2 YNFKEQ. The V and J ends lost 0 bases and 5 bases respectively, with 10 bases between them. The CDR3 is made up of 14 amino acids. The CDR3, as DNA: TGTGCCAGCAGCCAAGAGGGGAGTCAGTATGGCTACACCTTC. It encodes CASSQEGSQYGYTF.